Listed here are 31 T cell receptor beta chains from one sample, sequenced in a study of T cell changes during pregnancy in multiple sclerosis. Here immunoSEQ multiplex PCR was the method, and the copy in TCRdb shows in-frame clones only, minus some. Of roughly 49,000 clones listed, around 91% are singletons. Source: CD4+ T cells from peripheral blood mononuclear cells, taken in the second trimester of pregnancy. The origin of the receptors is a female donor in good health, enrolled as a control in a pregnancy study.

The sample holds one count of this clone. The chain couples TRBV30 to TRBJ1-3, with D possibly TRBD1 on 6 matching bases. V dropped 2 bases and J dropped 2 bases, with 10 bases sitting between them. This CDR3 is built from 14 residues. CDR1 and CDR2 (germline): GTSNPN, SVGIG (reference sequence). The CDR3 region is CAWSRNRAGNTIYF. For the CDR3, the DNA is TGTGCCTGGAGTAGGAACAGGGCTGGAAACACCATATATTTT.

V gene TRBV30 combines with J gene TRBJ1-3; TRBD1 agrees at 7 bases. Trimming at V came to 2 bases and at J to 5 bases, leaving 6 bases not matched to a gene. The germline V gene encodes CDR1 GTSNPN and CDR2 SVGIG (reference sequence). The CDR3 has 14 amino acids. CDR3 DNA sequence: TGTGCCTGGAGTCAGGACAGGACTAGAAACACCATATATTTT. Translation: CAWSQDRTRNTIYF.

This chain joins TRBV10-3 and TRBJ2-6; 10 bases fit TRBD1. J gave up 1 base and V 10 bases, and 7 bases lay outside the gene matches. Per germline, CDR1 ENHRY and CDR2 SYGVKD. CDR3 length: 16 residues. CDR3 bases: TGTGCCACCTTGGGACAGGGGTATTCTGGGGCCAACGTCCTGACTTTC. Translated: CATLGQGYSGANVLTF.

The chain uses TRBV18 and TRBJ2-3; D may be TRBD1 (5 bases). This CDR3 spans 14 amino acids. CDR1 and CDR2 (germline): KGHSH, LQKENI. V lost 0 bases and J 6 bases, leaving 10 bases between the germline ends. The CDR3 DNA is TGTGCCAGCTCACCACCGTCAGGGCCCGATACGCAGTATTTT. The encoded protein is CASSPPSGPDTQYF.

The CDR3 region is CASSDMVQSYEQYF. CDR3 nucleotides: TGTGCCAGCAGTGATATGGTACAGTCCTACGAGCAGTACTTC. The rearrangement joins TRBV25-1 to TRBJ2-7, with D unclear. Trimming took off 3 bases at V and 1 base at J, with 10 bases between the two ends. The CDR3 has 14 residues. The germline V gene encodes CDR1 MGHDK and CDR2 SYGVNS.

This chain connects TRBV2 to TRBJ2-2; D gene unclear. The V end was cut by 3 bases, the J end by 0 bases, with 5 bases between. This CDR3 spans 14 amino acids. From germline, CDR1 is SNHLY and CDR2 FYNNEI. CDR3 DNA sequence: TGTGCCAGCAGTGACAGCGCGAACACCGGGGAGCTGTTTTTT. Translation gives CASSDSANTGELFF.

J is TRBJ2-1 and V is TRBV27; TRBD1 aligns across 12 bases. Germline V gene lookup returns CDR1 MNHEY and CDR2 SMNVEV (reference sequence). J was trimmed by 4 bases and V by 6 bases; bases with no gene match: 10. CDR3 length: 17 residues. CDR3 region: CASRKGPGQGAYNEQFF. Written as DNA, the CDR3 is TGTGCCAGCAGGAAGGGGCCGGGACAGGGGGCTTACAATGAGCAGTTCTTC.

The chain has TRBV7-9 and TRBJ2-2, with a tentative D call TRBD2 (5 bases). The CDR3 covers 16 residues. Germline V gene lookup returns CDR1 SEHNR and CDR2 FQNEAQ (reference sequence). The V end lost 0 bases, the J end lost 7 bases, and 15 bases lay between the germline ends. CDR3 protein: CASSLAMISEDGELFF. Here the CDR3 DNA reads TGTGCCAGCAGCTTAGCGATGATTAGCGAGGACGGGGAGCTGTTTTTT. Supplemented by reference TRBV7-9 and TRBJ2-2, the full variable domain reads DTGVSQNPRHKITKRGQNVTFRCDPISEHNRLYWYRQTLGQGPEFLTYFQNEAQLEKSRLLSDRFSAERPKGSFSTLEIQRTEQGDSAMYLCASSLAMISEDGELFFGEGSRLTVL.

This clone was seen more than once but under ten times. The chain combines TRBV18 with TRBJ1-6; D not resolved. The CDR3 spans 12 residues. From germline, CDR1 is KGHSH and CDR2 LQKENI. Trimming took 4 bases from V and 11 from J, leaving 9 bases between them. The CDR3 protein is CASSRPQTPLHF. In DNA, the CDR3 is TGTGCCAGCTCACGGCCTCAGACACCCCTCCACTTT.

The chain couples TRBV6-1 to TRBJ2-3; perhaps TRBD1 as D (6 bases). The CDR3 length is 13 residues. Germline CDR1 MNHNS, CDR2 SASEGT. V was clipped by 6 bases and J by 6 bases, with 13 bases between them. The CDR3 DNA reads as TGTGCCAGCAGATTACCAGGACAGGATACGCAGTATTTT. Translating it yields CASRLPGQDTQYF.

This chain uses TRBV11-2 with TRBJ2-7; D possibly corresponds to TRBD2 (5 bases). V shed 3 bases and J shed 6 bases, with 15 bases lying between them. Germline assignment: CDR1 SGHAT and CDR2 FQNNGV. The CDR3 is 14 residues long. The CDR3 nucleotides read TGTGCCAGCAGCTTTAGTGGCGGGTCTAGCGAGCAGTACTTC. Translation: CASSFSGGSSEQYF. The full variable domain, its missing parts supplied by reference TRBV11-2 and TRBJ2-7, is EAGVAQSPRYKIIEKRQSVAFWCNPISGHATLYWYQQILGQGPKLLIQFQNNGVVDDSQLPKDRFSAERLKGVDSTLKIQPAKLEDSAVYLCASSFSGGSSEQYFGPGTRLTVT.

The rearrangement links TRBV7-2 to TRBJ1-2; no clear D gene. CDR1 and CDR2 from the germline V gene are SGHTA and FQGNSA. The CDR3 has 14 residues. V was clipped by 5 bases and J by 7 bases, with 17 bases between them. The CDR3 region has the DNA TGTGCCAGCAGCCCCCCCGGAGACTCGGGTGGCTACACCTTC. This gives the protein CASSPPGDSGGYTF.

The rearrangement uses TRBV2 and TRBJ1-1; 7 bases agree with TRBD1. CDR3 length equals 13 residues. Germline-derived CDR1 and CDR2 are SNHLY and FYNNEI. V trimming: 10 bases; J trimming: 5 bases; junction bases outside the gene matches: 10. CDR3 DNA sequence: TGTGCCAACACGACAGGGTTGGGTACTGAAGCTTTCTTT. This encodes CANTTGLGTEAFF.

The chain has TRBV6-5 and TRBJ1-1, with 8 bases lining up with TRBD1. With V trimmed by 2 bases and J by 5 bases, 7 bases remained unmatched. Germline V CDR1 and CDR2: MNHEY, SVGAGI. The CDR3 length is 15 residues. In nucleotides, the CDR3 is TGTGCCAGCAGTTACACTCAGGGGGCGCGGACTGAAGCTTTCTTT. Encoded protein: CASSYTQGARTEAFF.

This sequence joins TRBV7-3 and TRBJ1-2, with 9 nucleotides matching TRBD1. The CDR3 runs to 15 residues. The germline gives CDR1 SGHTA, CDR2 FQGTGA. J was trimmed by 4 bases and V by 3 bases; bases with no gene match: 6. The CDR3 region is CASSFTGGPSYGYTF. The CDR3, as DNA: TGTGCCAGCAGCTTTACAGGGGGCCCCAGCTATGGCTACACCTTC.

This rearrangement joins TRBV29-1 to TRBJ1-1; D call uncertain. CDR3 length equals 13 residues. V was trimmed by 3 bases and J by 6 bases, leaving 14 bases between them. Germline values: CDR1 SQVTM, CDR2 ANQGSEA. In nucleotides, the CDR3 is TGCAGCGTTGATACTGTCATGGAGGCTGAAGCTTTCTTT. Its protein is CSVDTVMEAEAFF.

The chain combines TRBV9 with TRBJ2-3, with 16 bases aligning to TRBD2. Looked up from germline, CDR1 is SGDLS and CDR2 is YYNGEE. The trim removed 3 bases at V and 5 bases at J, leaving 12 bases unmatched. CDR3 length: 19 residues. CDR3 in DNA: TGTGCCAGCAGCGCGGGACTAGCGGGGGGGCCTTTAGATGTAGATACGCAGTATTTT. It specifies CASSAGLAGGPLDVDTQYF.

This clone came up once. The chain couples TRBV9 to TRBJ2-7; 11 bases are shared with TRBD2. The CDR3 is 17 amino acids. J lost 7 bases, V lost 0 bases, and 12 bases had no gene match. Germline CDR1 SGDLS, CDR2 YYNGEE. CDR3 region: CASSVASASGGRGEQYF. The CDR3 DNA reads TGTGCCAGCAGCGTAGCGTCGGCTAGCGGGGGGCGAGGGGAGCAGTACTTC.

CDR3 DNA: TGTGCCAGCAGTGTCGGCGCAGGGGGCTTTAGCAATCAGCCCCAGCATTTT. It codes for CASSVGAGGFSNQPQHF. The genes are TRBV6-1 and TRBJ1-5; 8 nucleotides agree with TRBD1. This CDR3 has 17 residues. Trimming at V came to 4 bases and at J to 0 bases, leaving 8 bases not matched to a gene. From germline, CDR1 is MNHNS and CDR2 SASEGT.

J is TRBJ2-7 and V is TRBV2; perhaps TRBD1 as D (6 bases). The germline gives CDR1 SNHLY, CDR2 FYNNEI. Between the trimmed V and J ends, which lost 6 bases and 1 base, there was a span of 7 bases. This CDR3 has 12 amino acids. This CDR3 is CASRQGSYEQYF. In DNA, the CDR3 is TGTGCCAGCAGACAGGGTTCCTACGAGCAGTACTTC.

This sequence joins TRBV5-8 and TRBJ1-4, with 10 bases that match TRBD1. The V gene end was trimmed by 4 bases and the J gene end by 2 bases; junction bases not matched to a gene: 11. The germline gives CDR1 SGHTS, CDR2 YDEGEE. CDR3 length: 18 residues. This chain's CDR3 is CASSLDDRGLVTNEKLFF. CDR3 nucleotide sequence: TGTGCCAGCAGCCTGGACGACAGGGGGCTGGTGACTAATGAAAAACTGTTTTTT.

This clone was seen once. The junction departs from the called germline gene at one end, perhaps through a read error. The chain joins TRBV7-8 to TRBJ2-1; the match to TRBD2 covers 11 bases. The CDR3 has 18 residues. The germline gives CDR1 SGHVS, CDR2 FQNEAQ. The CDR3, as DNA: TGTGCCAGCAGATTAGGGGCTAGCGGGGGGCAAATCTACAATGAGCAGTTCTTC. As protein: CASRLGASGGQIYNEQFF.

With respect to this clone: This sample includes further DNA sequences coding for the same CDR3. V and J are TRBV6-6 and TRBJ2-1, with unresolved D. Trimming cost V 0 bases and J 4 bases, with 7 bases left between them. The CDR3 sequence is 14 residues long. The germline V gene has CDR1 MNHNY and CDR2 SVGAGI (reference sequence). The CDR3 spells CASSYSRVYNEQFF. The CDR3 DNA reads as TGTGCCAGCAGTTACTCGAGAGTTTACAATGAGCAGTTCTTC.

The V and J genes are TRBV5-1 and TRBJ2-3, with 9 nucleotides matching TRBD2. V shed 0 bases, J shed 2 bases, and the junction held 4 bases outside the gene matches. CDR3 length: 16 residues. Germline CDR1 reads SGHRS; CDR2 reads YFSETQ. The CDR3 DNA reads TGCGCCAGCAGCTTGGCTGGCGGGGGGGTCACAGATACGCAGTATTTT. Protein: CASSLAGGGVTDTQYF. The full variable domain, in which reference TRBV5-1 and TRBJ2-3 provide the parts outside the CDR3, is KAGVTQTPRYLIKTRGQQVTLSCSPISGHRSVSWYQQTPGQGLQFLFEYFSETQRNKGNFPGRFSGRQFSNSRSEMNVSTLELGDSALYLCASSLAGGGVTDTQYFGPGTRLTVL.

This clone has just one count. This chain links TRBV11-3 with TRBJ2-7, with D perhaps TRBD1 (6 bases). The length of the CDR3 is 15 residues. The V gene lost 5 bases and the J gene lost 2 bases, with 16 bases spanning the gap. The germline CDR1 and CDR2 sequences are SGHNT and YENEEA. The CDR3 region has the DNA TGTGCCAGCAGCCCAATGGCTGGGACAACCTACGAGCAGTACTTC. Translated, it gives CASSPMAGTTYEQYF.

In its sample, this clone was seen once. V usage is TRBV19 and J usage is TRBJ2-7; 7 bases fit TRBD1. Germline trimming cut 6 bases from V and 1 base from J; bases unmatched to any gene: 9. CDR3 length equals 15 residues. CDR1 and CDR2 from the germline V gene are LNHDA and SQIVND (reference sequence). The CDR3 coding sequence is TGTGCCAGTAGCCCGTTCCGACAGGGATCCTACGAGCAGTACTTC. Translated: CASSPFRQGSYEQYF.

The V call is TRBV7-2, the J call TRBJ1-3; D is perhaps TRBD1 (6 bases). Per germline, CDR1 SGHTA and CDR2 FQGNSA. The CDR3 loop spans 15 amino acids. The ends were cut back, 2 bases at V and 4 bases at J, with 12 bases in the middle. Here the CDR3 DNA reads TGTGCCAGCAGCTTAAGTAGAGGGGGAGGAAACACCATATATTTT. Its protein product is CASSLSRGGGNTIYF.

The rearrangement joins TRBV2 to TRBJ2-2; D call uncertain. Looked up from germline, CDR1 is SNHLY and CDR2 is FYNNEI. This CDR3 is built from 14 residues. The ends were cut back, 2 bases at V and 15 bases at J, with 19 bases in the middle. This CDR3 is CASSERSGSGVMFF. CDR3 DNA: TGTGCCAGCAGTGAACGGTCGGGTAGTGGTGTGATGTTTTTT.

The chain couples TRBV13 to TRBJ1-6, with D unresolved. Trimming left V 4 bases short and J 7 bases short, with 17 bases between. Germline V lookup: CDR1 PRHDT, CDR2 FYEKMQ (reference sequence). CDR3 size: 16 residues. This CDR3 is CASSSSLPRNNSPLHF. The CDR3 DNA reads as TGTGCCAGCAGCTCCTCCCTACCGCGAAACAATTCACCCCTCCACTTT.

The chain joins TRBV5-4 to TRBJ2-2, with D tentatively TRBD2 (5 bases). V was clipped by 3 bases and J by 3 bases, with 15 bases between them. From germline, CDR1 is SGHNT and CDR2 YYREEE (reference sequence). The CDR3 totals 16 residues. This CDR3 reads CASSSKVGKDTGELFF. CDR3 coding DNA: TGTGCCAGCAGCTCAAAAGTCGGGAAGGACACCGGGGAGCTGTTTTTT.

The chain has TRBV9 and TRBJ2-7, with 11 bases fitting TRBD2. The junction had 10 bases not matched to a gene; V was cut back by 0 bases and J by 2 bases. The CDR3 length is 18 residues. The germline gives CDR1 SGDLS, CDR2 YYNGEE. The CDR3 here is CASSVGVSGGASTYEQYF. The CDR3, as DNA: TGTGCCAGCAGCGTAGGGGTTAGCGGGGGGGCCAGCACCTACGAGCAGTACTTC.